This T cell receptor (beta chain) emerged from a study of a mutant IDH1 vaccine in newly diagnosed glioma (dated by TCRdb to about 2021). Some background on the complete study: Of the approximately 33 treated patients, roughly 60% were male and about 40% were female, and the mean age was around 40 years. Before enrollment, most patients had been given radiochemotherapy with temozolomide as standard therapy, while the rest had received either radiotherapy alone or temozolomide alone. Peripheral blood was drawn at six visits: V03 (baseline), V05, V07, V10, V12 and V13. For exploratory analyses, about two dozen treated patients had longitudinal TCRB deep sequencing done wherever samples were available.

There are 17 amino acids in the CDR3, from cysteine to phenylalanine inclusive. Only the CDR3 part of the read is kept: 51 bases, read in frame from the first base. The germline V gene encodes CDR1 SNHLY and CDR2 FYNNEI. V is reduced by 2 bases and J by 1 base, leaving a spacing of 12 bases between them. Library creation used the immunoSEQ multiplex PCR assay. Rearranged TCR beta chain sequences were amplified using the hsTCRB Kit according to the manufacturer's protocol. An Illumina MiSeq was used to sequence the TCRB libraries. In the source study's methods: Demultiplexing, trimming and gene mapping were performed with the kit vendor's proprietary platform. Not all clones reach the TCRdb copy of this immuneACCESS table, which keeps in-frame sequences only. Checked studies attribute under half of the gap to unresolved V genes and leave the rest unexplained. V, J and clone size are taken as reported in that table, and D and trimming were inferred from the DNA itself. The sample table holds 30,000 to 35,000 clones, of which over 60% were seen once. Clones ranked in the top ten supply roughly 9% of the sample.

Summary of the overall study and its limitations: Availability determined which PBMC samples were chosen for TCRB deep sequencing. Immune responses induced by the vaccine were seen in over 90% of patients across multiple MHC alleles. According to the authors, sample limitations meant that analyses of patient blood samples could not be reproduced. No apparent relationship was observed between pseudoprogression and alterations in the top peripheral T cell clonotypes detected by TCRB sequencing.

Notes on this clone: The antigen this receptor binds is unknown. No qualities accompany the bases; no much larger clone lies one base away.

The sample's time point, from its label and the paper: baseline, week 1 (first vaccination visit). The treatment or condition label, as the study defines it: pre-vaccination baseline after standard-of-care therapy. All donors had newly diagnosed IDH1-mutant astrocytomas of WHO grade 3 or 4 that showed loss of nuclear ATRX. The samples were drawn from NOA16, a multicentre, single-arm, open-label phase I trial in Germany that tested a mutant IDH1 peptide vaccine in humans for the first time. Visit V03 blood draws served as the baseline sample for immunogenicity testing. The DNeasy Blood and Tissue Kit was used to extract genomic DNA from EDTA blood for TCRB sequencing.

The V and J genes are TRBV2 and TRBJ2-6, with TRBD2 as a weak D call on 6 bases. The sequence was obtained from a man aged 50 to 59 with glioma. Some clones in this sample may be carry-over from other donors' samples. Sequencing used peripheral blood mononuclear cells (PBMCs), obtained from a glioma patient treated with radiotherapy, temozolomide or both. The DNA sequence is given as TGTGCCAGCAGTGAATGGGGGGTTTCATCTGGGGCCAACGTCCTGACTTTC. It codes for CASSEWGVSSGANVLTF.